The 5 T cell receptor beta chains listed next were all sequenced from one sample in a study of blood T cell repertoires in COVID-19. The data were produced by immunoSEQ multiplex PCR, yet TCRdb's version contains in-frame clones alone and is incomplete. The repertoire holds almost 70,000 clones, with about 91% as singletons. Sequences were obtained from peripheral blood. The receptors shown here come from a woman between 65 and 79 years old with acute or convalescent COVID-19.

The V call is TRBV5-1, the J call TRBJ1-2; 9 bases are shared with TRBD1. From germline, CDR1 is SGHRS and CDR2 YFSETQ. The trim removed 2 bases at V and 7 bases at J, leaving 6 bases unmatched. The CDR3 is made up of 14 amino acids. CDR3 loop: CASSFTGTGLGYTF. CDR3 nucleotide sequence: TGCGCCAGCAGCTTTACCGGGACAGGGCTTGGCTACACCTTC.

The V call is TRBV6-5, the J call TRBJ1-1, with 10 positions matching TRBD1. Germline trimming cut 6 bases from V and 9 bases from J; bases unmatched to any gene: 13. Germline V gene sequence: CDR1 MNHEY, CDR2 SVGAGI. The CDR3 runs to 15 residues. CDR3 coding DNA: TGTGCCAGCAGAACATACACCGGGACAGGGGCTCAAGCTTTCTTT. Amino acid sequence: CASRTYTGTGAQAFF.

The genes are TRBV9 and TRBJ1-1; perhaps TRBD1 as D (6 bases). Germline V gene sequence: CDR1 SGDLS, CDR2 YYNGEE. The CDR3 spans 13 residues. The ends were cut back, 3 bases at V and 1 base at J, with 7 bases in the middle. This CDR3 is CASSAQGNTEAFF. The CDR3 nucleotides read TGTGCCAGCAGCGCACAGGGGAACACTGAAGCTTTCTTT.

V usage is TRBV28 and J usage is TRBJ1-1, with D unresolved. Trimming took off 5 bases at V and 5 bases at J, with 12 bases between the two ends. Per the germline V gene, CDR1 is MDHEN and CDR2 is SYDVKM. This CDR3 spans 13 amino acids. The CDR3 DNA is TGTGCCAGCAGTCCTCCTCCTCGGACTGAAGCTTTCTTT. It translates to CASSPPPRTEAFF. Looking up the rest from reference TRBV28 and TRBJ1-1 gives the full variable domain: DVKVTQSSRYLVKRTGEKVFLECVQDMDHENMFWYRQDPGLGLRLIYFSYDVKMKEKGDIPEGYSVSREKKERFSLILESASTNQTSMYLCASSPPPRTEAFFGQGTRLTVV.

This chain connects TRBV7-2 to TRBJ2-3; D call uncertain. The CDR3 is made up of 14 amino acids. Germline CDR1 SGHTA, CDR2 FQGNSA. Trimming shortened V by 1 base and J by 2 bases, and 7 bases separated the two germline ends. CDR3 nucleotide sequence: TGTGCCAGCAGCTTAGGAGCATACACAGATACGCAGTATTTT. Protein product: CASSLGAYTDTQYF.